A single sample gave rise to the 30 T cell receptor beta chains below, sequenced in a study of T cell responses to AZD1222 COVID-19 vaccine. Sequencing was performed with immunoSEQ multiplex PCR; in TCRdb, only in-frame clones are kept and a portion is missing. Here the sample spans 130,000 or so clones, 85% to 90% being singletons. The specimen was peripheral blood, collected on day 0 of AZD1222 vaccination. These receptors all come from an adult in good health.

V gene TRBV27 combines with J gene TRBJ1-1; D remains ambiguous. Trimming took off 4 bases at V and 4 bases at J, with 7 bases between the two ends. The CDR3 runs to 12 residues. Per germline, CDR1 MNHEY and CDR2 SMNVEV (reference sequence). CDR3 DNA: TGTGCCAGCAGTTCCGGAGGCACTGAAGCTTTCTTT. Encoded protein: CASSSGGTEAFF.

This clone has only a few counts. This chain links TRBV6-2 or TRBV6-3 with TRBJ1-6; no definite D call. V was clipped by 5 bases and J by 11 bases, with 10 bases between them. Germline lookup yields CDR1 MNHEY and CDR2 SVGEGT. The CDR3 covers 12 residues. For the CDR3, the DNA is TGTGCCAGCAGTAGAATCAAGGCACCCCTCCACTTT. It codes for CASSRIKAPLHF.

V is TRBV19 and J is TRBJ1-2, with D possibly matching TRBD1 (5 bases). V was shortened by 1 base and J by 7 bases, with 13 bases between the two germline ends. The CDR3 extends over 14 amino acids. In germline, CDR1 is LNHDA, CDR2 SQIVND (reference sequence). The CDR3 DNA reads TGTGCCAGTAGTATAGGTTCAGGGAGGGGTGGCTACACCTTC. Residues: CASSIGSGRGGYTF.

This clone was seen only once. The chain is built from TRBV5-4 and TRBJ2-3, with D unresolved. Trimming removed 4 bases at V and 2 bases at J, with 8 bases between. The CDR3 is made up of 13 amino acids. Germline CDR1 reads SGHNT; CDR2 reads YYREEE (reference sequence). The CDR3 DNA sequence: TGTGCCAGCAGCCCGGGTTCCACAGATACGCAGTATTTT. Its protein product is CASSPGSTDTQYF.

The V gene is TRBV5-1, the J gene TRBJ2-1; D possibly corresponds to TRBD1 (6 bases). The V gene's germline CDR1 is SGHRS and CDR2 YFSETQ. The CDR3 has 16 residues. Trimming removed 3 bases at V and 0 bases at J, with 13 bases between. The CDR3 loop reads CASSSGTTSSYNEQFF. The CDR3 region has the DNA TGCGCCAGCAGCTCCGGGACAACAAGCTCCTACAATGAGCAGTTCTTC. Supplemented by reference TRBV5-1 and TRBJ2-1, the full variable domain reads KAGVTQTPRYLIKTRGQQVTLSCSPISGHRSVSWYQQTPGQGLQFLFEYFSETQRNKGNFPGRFSGRQFSNSRSEMNVSTLELGDSALYLCASSSGTTSSYNEQFFGPGTRLTVL.

The chain joins TRBV6-5 to TRBJ2-3; D not resolved. V was clipped by 1 base and J by 5 bases, with 10 bases between them. CDR3 size: 14 residues. The V gene's germline CDR1 is MNHEY and CDR2 SVGAGI. The CDR3 sequence is CASSYWADGDTQYF. DNA of the CDR3: TGTGCCAGCAGTTACTGGGCTGACGGAGATACGCAGTATTTT.

V is TRBV2 and J is TRBJ1-2; D unclear. V gave up 3 bases and J gave up 6 bases, with 5 bases separating them. The CDR3 spans 11 residues. Looked up from germline, CDR1 is SNHLY and CDR2 is FYNNEI. DNA of the CDR3: TGTGCCAGCAGTGATGATAATGGCTACACCTTC. This translates into CASSDDNGYTF.

Only one count was recorded for this clone. The chain uses TRBV29-1 and TRBJ1-2; the D gene is possibly TRBD1 (5 bases). This CDR3 has 15 residues. Trimming took 0 bases from V and 0 from J, leaving 11 bases between them. Germline V lookup: CDR1 SQVTM, CDR2 ANQGSEA. Here the CDR3 reads CSVEDWTHTNYGYTF. The CDR3 DNA sequence: TGCAGCGTTGAAGATTGGACACACACTAACTATGGCTACACCTTC.

The V gene is TRBV14, the J gene TRBJ2-5, with a weak D call TRBD2 (5 bases). Between the trimmed V and J ends, which lost 1 base and 2 bases, there was a span of 11 bases. The V gene's germline CDR1 is SGHDN and CDR2 FVKESK. The CDR3 sequence is 15 residues long. In DNA form, the CDR3 reads TGTGCCAGCAGCCAAGTAGCAGACTATCAAGAGACCCAGTACTTC. Its translation: CASSQVADYQETQYF.

The chain carries TRBV12-3 or TRBV12-4 and TRBJ1-1, with 7 bases matching TRBD1. J was trimmed by 6 bases and V by 4 bases; bases with no gene match: 2. The CDR3 spans 12 residues. The CDR3 loop is CASSSGTAEAFF. The CDR3 DNA follows: TGTGCCAGCAGTTCCGGGACAGCTGAAGCTTTCTTT.

The chain has TRBV5-1 and TRBJ2-1, with 12 bases fitting TRBD2. The CDR3 covers 15 residues. The trim removed 7 bases at V and 12 bases at J, leaving 14 bases unmatched. The germline CDR1 and CDR2 sequences are SGHRS and YFSETQ. The CDR3 DNA is TGCGCCAGCGGCCAAGGGGCTAGCGGGAGGGGAGGGCAGTTCTTC. Translation gives CASGQGASGRGGQFF.

The chain recombines TRBV3-1 (or the pseudogene TRBV3-2) with TRBJ2-3, with TRBD2 identical over 11 bases. V lost 0 bases, J lost 0 bases, and 8 bases stayed unmatched. Germline lookup yields CDR1 LGHDT and CDR2 YNNKEL (reference sequence). This CDR3 is 19 amino acids long. The CDR3 nucleotides are TGTGCCAGCAGCCAAGATGGCTTAGCGGGGGGGCTTAGCACAGATACGCAGTATTTT. It specifies CASSQDGLAGGLSTDTQYF.

The J gene is TRBJ2-1, the V gene TRBV10-3, with 10 nucleotides matching TRBD2. Germline CDR1 is ENHRY and CDR2 is SYGVKD. Germline trimming cut 10 bases from V and 8 bases from J; bases unmatched to any gene: 8. This CDR3 has 13 amino acids. For the CDR3, the DNA is TGTGCCACAACTAGCGGGAAGATAGATGAGCAGTTCTTC. This sequence encodes CATTSGKIDEQFF.

The rearrangement uses TRBV10-1 and TRBJ1-1; tentative D call: TRBD1 (6 bases). Germline V lookup: CDR1 WNHNN, CDR2 SYGVQD (reference sequence). V gave up 5 bases and J gave up 1 base, with 14 bases separating them. This CDR3 is 15 amino acids long. The CDR3 loop is CASSQGQFSNTEAFF. The CDR3 DNA sequence: TGCGCCAGCAGTCAAGGACAGTTTTCGAACACTGAAGCTTTCTTT.

V gene TRBV7-2 combines with J gene TRBJ2-2, with 9 bases aligning to TRBD1. After removal of 3 bases from V and 4 bases from J, the junction contained 12 bases not matched to a gene. The germline V gene encodes CDR1 SGHTA and CDR2 FQGNSA. The CDR3 contains 18 residues. CDR3 sequence (DNA): TGTGCCAGCAGCTTCGCCCCCGGGACAGGGCTTAGCACCGGGGAGCTGTTTTTT. Its translation: CASSFAPGTGLSTGELFF.

The chain employs TRBV13 and TRBJ2-1; the D is unclear. The germline V gene encodes CDR1 PRHDT and CDR2 FYEKMQ (reference sequence). V gave up 4 bases and J gave up 5 bases, with 18 bases separating them. This CDR3 spans 16 amino acids. CDR3 loop: CASSSWTSDNNNEQFF. CDR3 nucleotides: TGTGCCAGCAGCTCATGGACCTCGGATAACAACAATGAGCAGTTCTTC. The whole variable domain, filled in from reference TRBV13 and TRBJ2-1, reads AAGVIQSPRHLIKEKRETATLKCYPIPRHDTVYWYQQGPGQDPQFLISFYEKMQSDKGSIPDRFSAQQFSDYHSELNMSSLELGDSALYFCASSSWTSDNNNEQFFGPGTRLTVL.

The rearrangement uses TRBV19 and TRBJ2-3, with D possibly being TRBD1 or TRBD2 (5 bases each). V was trimmed by 5 bases and J by 4 bases, leaving 10 bases between them. Germline CDR1 reads LNHDA; CDR2 reads SQIVND (reference sequence). The CDR3 sequence is 13 residues long. CDR3 nucleotide sequence: TGTGCCAGTAGTGGGACGCTAGCAGATACGCAGTATTTT. Translated: CASSGTLADTQYF.

This sequence joins TRBV3-1 (or the pseudogene TRBV3-2) and TRBJ2-5; D may be TRBD1 (5 bases). Trimming removed 5 bases at V and 2 bases at J, with 15 bases between. The germline gives CDR1 LGHDT, CDR2 YNNKEL (reference sequence). This CDR3 is built from 15 residues. The CDR3 bases are TGTGCCAGCAGCTCCGGGCAGGGTTGGCAAGAGACCCAGTACTTC. Its translation: CASSSGQGWQETQYF.

The CDR3 region has the DNA TGTGCCAGCAGTTTGGGGGTTCAGGCGGCCCAGTACTTC. Translated, it gives CASSLGVQAAQYF. The chain has TRBV12-3 or TRBV12-4 and TRBJ2-5, with D perhaps matching TRBD1 or TRBD2 (5 bases each). The CDR3 has 13 residues. Trimming stripped 3 bases from V and 9 bases from J, with 14 bases between.

This rearrangement joins TRBV2 to TRBJ2-1; D perhaps matches TRBD2 (6 bases). CDR3 length equals 12 residues. Germline V lookup: CDR1 SNHLY, CDR2 FYNNEI. The V end lost 4 bases, the J end lost 6 bases, and 7 bases lay between the germline ends. CDR3 DNA sequence: TGTGCCAGCAGTGTCGGGGGCAATGAGCAGTTCTTC. Amino acids: CASSVGGNEQFF. Looking up the rest from reference TRBV2 and TRBJ2-1 gives the full variable domain: EPEVTQTPSHQVTQMGQEVILRCVPISNHLYFYWYRQILGQKVEFLVSFYNNEISEKSEIFDDQFSVERPDGSNFTLKIRSTKLEDSAMYFCASSVGGNEQFFGPGTRLTVL.

The V and J genes are TRBV11-2 and TRBJ2-5; D might be TRBD1 (6 bases). Between the trimmed V and J ends, which lost 4 bases and 3 bases, there was a span of 15 bases. The CDR3 runs 15 residues. Germline CDR1 is SGHAT and CDR2 is FQNNGV. The DNA for the CDR3 is TGTGCCAGCAGCTGGGGGCAGAACCAAAAAGAGACCCAGTACTTC. Translating it yields CASSWGQNQKETQYF.

About this clone: Other DNA sequences in the same sample also yield this CDR3. The genes are TRBV18 and TRBJ1-5; 7 positions agree with TRBD1. Germline V lookup: CDR1 KGHSH, CDR2 LQKENI. J was trimmed by 0 bases and V by 4 bases; bases with no gene match: 3. This CDR3 has 15 amino acids. CDR3 protein: CASSLGQTSNQPQHF. The CDR3 region has the DNA TGTGCCAGCTCACTGGGACAGACTAGCAATCAGCCCCAGCATTTT.

The chain combines TRBV5-5 with TRBJ2-7, with 11 bases matching TRBD2. V lost 1 base to trimming and J lost 6 bases; unmatched junction nucleotides: 9. Germline values: CDR1 SGHKS, CDR2 YYEKEE (reference sequence). This CDR3 comprises 16 residues. This CDR3 reads CASSLSATSGTLEQYF. The CDR3 DNA reads as TGTGCCAGCAGCTTGAGTGCGACTAGCGGGACCCTCGAGCAGTACTTC.

DNA of the CDR3: TGTGCCAGCAGCGACAGGGCGGTAATTGGCTACACCTTC. Translation gives CASSDRAVIGYTF. The V gene is TRBV7-8, the J gene TRBJ1-2, with 7 bases that match TRBD1. V lost 5 bases, J lost 7 bases, and 7 bases stayed unmatched. Germline CDR1 SGHVS, CDR2 FQNEAQ. CDR3 length equals 13 residues.

This chain connects TRBV6-5 to TRBJ2-3, with 10 positions matching TRBD2. From germline, CDR1 is MNHEY and CDR2 SVGAGI. This CDR3 has 16 residues. V was pared by 0 bases and J by 3 bases, with 3 bases of the junction left unmatched. The CDR3 loop is CASSYSPGLATDTQYF. The CDR3 DNA reads TGTGCCAGCAGTTACTCTCCGGGACTAGCGACAGATACGCAGTATTTT.

The CDR3 loop reads CASSVQTGNTEAFF. In nucleotides, the CDR3 is TGTGCCAGCAGCGTTCAGACGGGGAACACTGAAGCTTTCTTT. The chain recombines TRBV9 with TRBJ1-1; D not certain. The CDR3 consists of 14 residues. Germline CDR1 is SGDLS and CDR2 is YYNGEE. V shed 2 bases and J shed 1 base, with 9 bases lying between them.

The chain recombines TRBV19 with TRBJ2-1; 7 bases match TRBD2. CDR3 size: 14 residues. The ends lost 4 bases at V and 0 bases at J; junction bases unmatched: 0. CDR1 is LNHDA and CDR2 is SQIVND in the germline V gene (reference sequence). The CDR3 is CASSSGSSYNEQFF. The CDR3 DNA reads TGTGCCAGTAGTAGCGGGAGCTCCTACAATGAGCAGTTCTTC. Full variable domain (missing parts from reference TRBV19 and TRBJ2-1): DGGITQSPKYLFRKEGQNVTLSCEQNLNHDAMYWYRQDPGQGLRLIYYSQIVNDFQKGDIAEGYSVSREKKESFPLTVTSAQKNPTAFYLCASSSGSSYNEQFFGPGTRLTVL.

The chain carries TRBV7-9 and TRBJ2-7; 7 bases match TRBD1. J was trimmed by 7 bases and V by 5 bases; bases with no gene match: 11. Germline assignment: CDR1 SEHNR and CDR2 FQNEAQ (reference sequence). This CDR3 contains 14 residues. In DNA form, the CDR3 reads TGTGCCAGCAGCCCCACAGGGGAAGATTCTGAGCAGTACTTC. Residues: CASSPTGEDSEQYF.

The chain joins TRBV10-3 to TRBJ1-1, with D unresolved. This CDR3 region has 13 residues. V dropped 6 bases and J dropped 4 bases, with 12 bases sitting between them. Germline V gene lookup returns CDR1 ENHRY and CDR2 SYGVKD. The CDR3 DNA reads as TGTGCCATCAGCCTGGGTCTGGGCACTGAAGCTTTCTTT. This gives the protein CAISLGLGTEAFF.

The V gene is TRBV4-2, the J gene TRBJ1-1; 8 bases agree with TRBD1. Germline V gives CDR1 LGHNA, CDR2 YNFKEQ. V lost 5 bases to trimming and J lost 4 bases; unmatched junction nucleotides: 12. The CDR3 is 16 residues long. DNA for the CDR3: TGTGCCAGCAGCAAAAGGGACAGGCAAGGAAGCACTGAAGCTTTCTTT. Its protein product is CASSKRDRQGSTEAFF.